One sample yielded the 23 T cell receptor beta chains listed below, sequenced in a study of control samples from healthy donors and cancer patients. Sequenced by immunoSEQ multiplex PCR; TCRdb stores in-frame clones only, minus some. The sample shows over 200,000 clones, around 80% of them seen only once. The source material was PBMCs. Receptor source: a woman in her fifties or sixties with lung cancer.

The chain joins TRBV6-5 to TRBJ1-1; the D gene is possibly TRBD1 (5 bases). This CDR3 spans 13 amino acids. Germline V gene data show CDR1 as MNHEY and CDR2 as SVGAGI. Trimming cost V 10 bases and J 0 bases, with 12 bases left between them. CDR3 residues: CATQGYLNTEAFF. For the CDR3, the DNA is TGTGCCACCCAGGGATACCTGAACACTGAAGCTTTCTTT.

The chain carries TRBV29-1 and TRBJ1-1; D may be TRBD1 (6 bases). The CDR3 spans 13 residues. V shed 4 bases and J shed 1 base, with 10 bases lying between them. Germline CDR1 reads SQVTM; CDR2 reads ANQGSEA. This CDR3 is CSVAGGKNTEAFF. The CDR3 bases are TGCAGCGTTGCGGGGGGCAAGAACACTGAAGCTTTCTTT.

The table lists this clone with a count of one. This chain links TRBV28 with TRBJ2-7; D not resolved. Germline CDR1 reads MDHEN; CDR2 reads SYDVKM. Between the trimmed V and J ends, which lost 2 bases and 2 bases, there was a span of 7 bases. The CDR3 has 13 residues. CDR3 protein: CASSLRNPYEQYF. CDR3 nucleotides: TGTGCCAGCAGTTTACGGAATCCCTACGAGCAGTACTTC.

This clone was observed once. This chain connects TRBV30 to TRBJ2-7; no firm D call. The CDR3 consists of 12 residues. V shed 3 bases and J shed 3 bases, with 9 bases lying between them. CDR1 is GTSNPN, CDR2 SVGIG, per germline (reference sequence). The CDR3 is CAWSLGVYEQYF. In DNA form, the CDR3 reads TGTGCCTGGAGCCTCGGTGTCTACGAGCAGTACTTC. Combining the CDR3 with reference TRBV30 and TRBJ2-7 gives the whole variable domain SQTIHQWPATLVQPVGSPLSLECTVEGTSNPNLYWYRQAAGRGLQLLFYSVGIGQISSEVPQNLSASRPQDRQFILSSKKLLLSDSGFYLCAWSLGVYEQYFGPGTRLTVT.

The chain links TRBV2 to TRBJ2-2; a possible D gene is TRBD1 (5 bases). The V end lost 7 bases, the J end lost 0 bases, and 9 bases lay between the germline ends. Germline V lookup: CDR1 SNHLY, CDR2 FYNNEI. This CDR3 has 14 amino acids. CDR3 in amino acids: CASTQGPNTGELFF. In nucleotides, the CDR3 is TGTGCCAGCACCCAGGGTCCGAACACCGGGGAGCTGTTTTTT.

Only a few counts were recorded for this clone. Distinct nucleotide sequences in the sample also encode this CDR3. The chain joins TRBV5-1 to TRBJ1-1, with D uncertain. Germline values: CDR1 SGHRS, CDR2 YFSETQ. CDR3 length: 13 amino acids. Trimming cost V 0 bases and J 0 bases, with 3 bases left between them. DNA of the CDR3: TGCGCCAGCAGCTTGGCACTGAACACTGAAGCTTTCTTT. Protein product: CASSLALNTEAFF. Looking up the rest from reference TRBV5-1 and TRBJ1-1 gives the full variable domain: KAGVTQTPRYLIKTRGQQVTLSCSPISGHRSVSWYQQTPGQGLQFLFEYFSETQRNKGNFPGRFSGRQFSNSRSEMNVSTLELGDSALYLCASSLALNTEAFFGQGTRLTVV.

The chain carries TRBV10-2 and TRBJ2-5; 8 bases match TRBD1. V lost 3 bases, J lost 4 bases, and 4 bases stayed unmatched. This CDR3 has 14 residues. CDR1 is WSHSY and CDR2 is SAAADI in the germline V gene. CDR3 DNA sequence: TGCGCCAGCAGTGAACAAGGACAGGGAGAGACCCAGTACTTC. Translating gives CASSEQGQGETQYF.

The rearrangement links TRBV27 to TRBJ1-2, with D perhaps matching TRBD1 (6 bases). The V gene lost 8 bases and the J gene lost 4 bases, with 17 bases spanning the gap. This CDR3 is built from 14 residues. Germline V gene lookup returns CDR1 MNHEY and CDR2 SMNVEV (reference sequence). As DNA, the CDR3 is TGTGCCAGCGGGGTGGACAGCTTGTTCTATGGCTACACCTTC. Translation: CASGVDSLFYGYTF.

The chain carries TRBV27 and TRBJ2-6, with D unresolved. CDR3 length: 15 amino acids. In germline, CDR1 is MNHEY, CDR2 SMNVEV (reference sequence). V gave up 1 base and J gave up 1 base, with 5 bases separating them. The CDR3: CASSLWGSGANVLTF. CDR3 DNA: TGTGCCAGCAGTTTATGGGGATCTGGGGCCAACGTCCTGACTTTC.

The J gene is TRBJ2-2, the V gene TRBV4-1; D is ambiguous. The CDR3 extends over 14 amino acids. The germline gives CDR1 MGHRA, CDR2 YSYEKL. V lost 3 bases and J 4 bases, leaving 9 bases between the germline ends. This CDR3 is CASSHSVATGELFF. Here the CDR3 DNA reads TGCGCCAGCAGCCACTCAGTGGCCACCGGGGAGCTGTTTTTT.

V is TRBV10-2 and J is TRBJ1-2; D might be TRBD1 (5 bases). V was cut by 5 bases and J by 2 bases, with 12 bases left in between. The CDR3 extends over 14 amino acids. In germline, CDR1 is WSHSY, CDR2 SAAADI. CDR3 region: CASSSAQANYGYTF. The CDR3 nucleotides read TGCGCCAGCAGTTCGGCACAGGCGAACTATGGCTACACCTTC.

This sequence joins TRBV10-3 and TRBJ1-3, with D uncertain. Deletions cut 3 bases from V and 0 bases from J, with 9 bases between. This CDR3 is built from 15 residues. CDR1 ENHRY and CDR2 SYGVKD come from the germline V gene. The CDR3 DNA follows: TGTGCCATCAGTGACCTGAAGAGCTCTGGAAACACCATATATTTT. Protein product: CAISDLKSSGNTIYF.

The chain has TRBV6-5 and TRBJ1-6; TRBD1 might be the D (5 bases). V lost 11 bases to trimming and J lost 0 bases, with 14 bases between them. Per the germline V gene, CDR1 is MNHEY and CDR2 is SVGAGI. The CDR3 has 15 amino acids. The CDR3, as DNA: TGTGCCCACGGACGGGGCAGCTCCTATAATTCACCCCTCCACTTT. Its translation is CAHGRGSSYNSPLHF.

This rearrangement joins TRBV7-3 to TRBJ2-2; D is perhaps TRBD2 (6 bases). Trimming took 0 bases from V and 5 from J, leaving 7 bases between them. Germline lookup yields CDR1 SGHTA and CDR2 FQGTGA. CDR3 length equals 14 residues. The CDR3 DNA follows: TGTGCCAGCAGCTTAACGGGGGGAACCGGGGAGCTGTTTTTT. Protein: CASSLTGGTGELFF.

V gene TRBV6-5 combines with J gene TRBJ1-5; 7 bases map to TRBD1. The length of the CDR3 is 14 residues. Looked up from germline, CDR1 is MNHEY and CDR2 is SVGAGI. Germline trimming cut 5 bases from V and 6 bases from J; bases unmatched to any gene: 7. The CDR3 DNA reads TGTGCCAGCAGTAAGACAGGGTGGGGTCAGCCCCAGCATTTT. Protein sequence: CASSKTGWGQPQHF.

This rearrangement joins TRBV27 to TRBJ1-4; perhaps TRBD1 as D (5 bases). The CDR3 contains 14 residues. Germline CDR1 is MNHEY and CDR2 is SMNVEV (reference sequence). Trimming removed 6 bases from V and 4 bases from J, with 12 bases in between. CDR3 amino acids: CASSPRQRNEKLFF. CDR3 in DNA: TGTGCCAGCAGCCCTAGACAGCGTAATGAAAAACTGTTTTTT. The full variable domain, with the rest looked up from reference TRBV27 and TRBJ1-4, is EAQVTQNPRYLITVTGKKLTVTCSQNMNHEYMSWYRQDPGLGLRQIYYSMNVEVTDKGDVPEGYKVSRKEKRNFPLILESPSPNQTSLYFCASSPRQRNEKLFFGSGTQLSVL.

The chain recombines TRBV18 with TRBJ2-3, with unresolved D. V shed 3 bases and J shed 4 bases, with 17 bases lying between them. The CDR3 is 16 amino acids. Germline V gives CDR1 KGHSH, CDR2 LQKENI. CDR3 loop: CASSPSGGAGSDTQYF. The CDR3 DNA follows: TGTGCCAGCTCACCCAGTGGCGGTGCTGGTTCAGATACGCAGTATTTT.

The chain uses TRBV6-1 and TRBJ2-7; 8 nucleotides match TRBD1. CDR1 is MNHNS, CDR2 SASEGT, per germline. The CDR3 runs 16 residues. V was pared by 3 bases and J by 7 bases, with 14 bases of the junction left unmatched. Written as DNA, the CDR3 is TGTGCCAGCAGTGATCGGAGACAGGGGAGAGCGGTGGAGCAGTACTTC. Its protein product is CASSDRRQGRAVEQYF.

With regard to this clone: Different DNA sequences within this sample yield the same CDR3. The rearrangement joins TRBV9 to TRBJ1-4; 8 nucleotides agree with TRBD1. Germline V lookup: CDR1 SGDLS, CDR2 YYNGEE. The J segment lost 5 bases and the V segment lost 2 bases, leaving 2 bases of the junction unmatched. The CDR3 loop spans 14 amino acids. The CDR3 DNA follows: TGTGCCAGCAGCGTGACAGGGGCCAATGAAAAACTGTTTTTT. This translates into CASSVTGANEKLFF.

This rearrangement joins TRBV29-1 to TRBJ2-7; 9 bases agree with TRBD1. Germline V gene lookup returns CDR1 SQVTM and CDR2 ANQGSEA. V shed 4 bases, J shed 2 bases, and the junction held 3 bases outside the gene matches. The CDR3 is made up of 13 amino acids. The CDR3 bases are TGCAGCGTTGTTAGGACAGGGGCCTACGAGCAGTACTTC. It specifies CSVVRTGAYEQYF.

This clone was counted only a few times. CDR3 in amino acids: CASSPTGASGWEQYF. For the CDR3, the DNA is TGTGCCAGCAGCCCGACTGGGGCTAGCGGGTGGGAGCAGTACTTC. J is TRBJ2-7 and V is TRBV2; 8 bases map to TRBD2. This CDR3 comprises 15 residues. Germline assignment: CDR1 SNHLY and CDR2 FYNNEI. Trimming at V came to 6 bases and at J to 7 bases, leaving 14 bases not matched to a gene.

This chain links TRBV6-6 with TRBJ1-2; TRBD1 is a possible D gene (5 bases). Germline V gives CDR1 MNHNY, CDR2 SVGAGI (reference sequence). This CDR3 has 15 amino acids. The V end was cut by 7 bases, the J end by 2 bases, with 17 bases between. The CDR3 DNA reads TGTGCCAGCACCGATGGGGCCAGGGCCAACTATGGCTACACCTTC. Its translation is CASTDGARANYGYTF.

On this clone: This sample also contains other DNA sequences that code for the same CDR3. This rearrangement joins TRBV28 to TRBJ1-3; 7 bases line up with TRBD1. V was clipped by 4 bases and J by 0 bases; unmatched bases: 0. Germline lookup yields CDR1 MDHEN and CDR2 SYDVKM. This CDR3 has 14 residues. CDR3 in amino acids: CASSSGGSGNTIYF. CDR3 nucleotides: TGTGCCAGCAGTTCAGGGGGCTCTGGAAACACCATATATTTT.